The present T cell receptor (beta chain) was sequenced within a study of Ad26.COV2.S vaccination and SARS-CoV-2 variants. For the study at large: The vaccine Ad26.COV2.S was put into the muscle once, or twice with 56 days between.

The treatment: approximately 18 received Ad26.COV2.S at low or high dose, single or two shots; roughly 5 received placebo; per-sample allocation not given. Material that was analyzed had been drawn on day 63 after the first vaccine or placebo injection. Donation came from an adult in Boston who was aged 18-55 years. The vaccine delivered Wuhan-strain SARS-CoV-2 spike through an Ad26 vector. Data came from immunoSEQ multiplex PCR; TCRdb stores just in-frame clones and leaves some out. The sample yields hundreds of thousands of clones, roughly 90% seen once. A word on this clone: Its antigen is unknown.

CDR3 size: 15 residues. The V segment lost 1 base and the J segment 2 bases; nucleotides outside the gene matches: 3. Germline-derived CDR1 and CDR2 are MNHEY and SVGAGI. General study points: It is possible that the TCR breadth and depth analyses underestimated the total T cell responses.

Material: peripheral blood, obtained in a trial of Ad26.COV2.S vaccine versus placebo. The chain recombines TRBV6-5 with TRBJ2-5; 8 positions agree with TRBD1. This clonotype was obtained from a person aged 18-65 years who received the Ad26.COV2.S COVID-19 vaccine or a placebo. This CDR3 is CASSYWGTGQETQYF. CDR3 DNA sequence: TGTGCCAGCAGTTACTGGGGGACAGGACAAGAGACCCAGTACTTC.